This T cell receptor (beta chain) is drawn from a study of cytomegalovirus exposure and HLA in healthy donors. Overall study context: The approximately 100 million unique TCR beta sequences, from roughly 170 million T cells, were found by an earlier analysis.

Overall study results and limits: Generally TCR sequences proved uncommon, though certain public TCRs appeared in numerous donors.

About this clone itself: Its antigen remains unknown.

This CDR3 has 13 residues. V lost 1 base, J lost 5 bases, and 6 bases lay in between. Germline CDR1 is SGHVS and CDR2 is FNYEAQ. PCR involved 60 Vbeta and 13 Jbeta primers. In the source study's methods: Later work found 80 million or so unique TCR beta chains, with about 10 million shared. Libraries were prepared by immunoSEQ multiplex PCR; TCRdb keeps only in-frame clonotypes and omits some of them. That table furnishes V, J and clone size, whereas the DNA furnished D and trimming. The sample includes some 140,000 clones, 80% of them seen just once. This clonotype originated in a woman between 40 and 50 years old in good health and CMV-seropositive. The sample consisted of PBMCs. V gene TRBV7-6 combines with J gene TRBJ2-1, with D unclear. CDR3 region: CASSLVGDNEQFF. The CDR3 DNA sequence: TGTGCCAGCAGCTTAGTCGGTGACAATGAGCAGTTCTTC.